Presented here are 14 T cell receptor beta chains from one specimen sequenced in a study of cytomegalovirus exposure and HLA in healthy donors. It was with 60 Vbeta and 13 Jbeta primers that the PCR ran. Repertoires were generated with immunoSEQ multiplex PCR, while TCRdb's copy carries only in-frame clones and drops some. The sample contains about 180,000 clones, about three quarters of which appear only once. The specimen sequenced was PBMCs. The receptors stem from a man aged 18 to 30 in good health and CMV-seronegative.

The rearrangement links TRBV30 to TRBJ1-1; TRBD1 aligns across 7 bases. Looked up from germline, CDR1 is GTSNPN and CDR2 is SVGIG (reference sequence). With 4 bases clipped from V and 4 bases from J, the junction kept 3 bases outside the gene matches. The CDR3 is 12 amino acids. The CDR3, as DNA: TGTGCCTGGACTCAGGGGGGCACTGAAGCTTTCTTT. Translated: CAWTQGGTEAFF.

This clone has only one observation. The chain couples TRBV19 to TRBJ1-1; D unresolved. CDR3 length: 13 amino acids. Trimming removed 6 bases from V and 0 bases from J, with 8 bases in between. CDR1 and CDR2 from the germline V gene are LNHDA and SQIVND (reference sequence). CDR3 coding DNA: TGTGCCAGTAGGAGGCAGATGAACACTGAAGCTTTCTTT. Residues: CASRRQMNTEAFF. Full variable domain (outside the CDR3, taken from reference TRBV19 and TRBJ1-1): DGGITQSPKYLFRKEGQNVTLSCEQNLNHDAMYWYRQDPGQGLRLIYYSQIVNDFQKGDIAEGYSVSREKKESFPLTVTSAQKNPTAFYLCASRRQMNTEAFFGQGTRLTVV.

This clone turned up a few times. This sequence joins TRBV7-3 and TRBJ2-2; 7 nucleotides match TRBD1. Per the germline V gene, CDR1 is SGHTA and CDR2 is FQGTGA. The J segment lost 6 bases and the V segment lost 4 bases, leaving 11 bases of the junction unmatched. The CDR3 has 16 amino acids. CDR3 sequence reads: CASSSTTGQSSGELFF. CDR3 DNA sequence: TGTGCCAGCAGCTCCACTACGGGACAGTCTTCCGGGGAGCTGTTTTTT. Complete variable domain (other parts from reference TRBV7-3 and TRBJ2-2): GAGVSQTPSNKVTEKGKYVELRCDPISGHTALYWYRQSLGQGPEFLIYFQGTGAADDSGLPNDRFFAVRPEGSVSTLKIQRTERGDSAVYLCASSSTTGQSSGELFFGEGSRLTVL.

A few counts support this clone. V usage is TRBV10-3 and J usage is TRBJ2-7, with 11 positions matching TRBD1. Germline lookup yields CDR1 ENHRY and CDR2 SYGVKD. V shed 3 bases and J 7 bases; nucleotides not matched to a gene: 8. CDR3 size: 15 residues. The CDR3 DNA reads TGTGCCATCAGTGACAGAGGACAGGGGGCGGAAGAGCAGTACTTC. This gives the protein CAISDRGQGAEEQYF.

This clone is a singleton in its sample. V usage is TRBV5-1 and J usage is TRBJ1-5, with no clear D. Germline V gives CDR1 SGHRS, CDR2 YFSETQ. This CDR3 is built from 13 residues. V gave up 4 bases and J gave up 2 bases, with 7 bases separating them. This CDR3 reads CASSPVGNQPQHF. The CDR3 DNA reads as TGCGCCAGCAGCCCCGTCGGCAATCAGCCCCAGCATTTT.

CDR3 sequence (DNA): TGTGCCAGCAACTGGGGCGCTGAAGCTTTCTTT. This translates into CASNWGAEAFF. The chain recombines TRBV6-6 with TRBJ1-1, with D tentatively TRBD1 (5 bases). CDR3 length: 11 residues. Trimming removed 7 bases at V and 6 bases at J, with 9 bases between. The germline gives CDR1 MNHNY, CDR2 SVGAGI (reference sequence).

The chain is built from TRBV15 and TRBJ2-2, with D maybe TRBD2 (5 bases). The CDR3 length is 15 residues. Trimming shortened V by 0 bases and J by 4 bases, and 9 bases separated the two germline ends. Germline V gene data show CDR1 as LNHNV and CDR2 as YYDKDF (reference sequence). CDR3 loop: CATSRDGLATGELFF. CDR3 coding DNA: TGTGCCACCAGCAGAGATGGACTTGCCACCGGGGAGCTGTTTTTT.

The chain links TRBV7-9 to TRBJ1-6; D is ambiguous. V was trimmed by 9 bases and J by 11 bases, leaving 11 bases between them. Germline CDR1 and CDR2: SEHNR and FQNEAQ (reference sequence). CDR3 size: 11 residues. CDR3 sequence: CASTLGPPLHF. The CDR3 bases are TGTGCCAGTACGCTGGGCCCACCCCTCCACTTT.

CDR3 sequence (DNA): TGCGCCAGCAGCTTGGACCAGGGCAGCAATCAGCCCCAGCATTTT. As protein: CASSLDQGSNQPQHF. V is TRBV5-1 and J is TRBJ1-5; D is possibly TRBD1 (5 bases). V was trimmed by 0 bases and J by 1 base, leaving 8 bases between them. Germline lookup yields CDR1 SGHRS and CDR2 YFSETQ. The CDR3 spans 15 residues.

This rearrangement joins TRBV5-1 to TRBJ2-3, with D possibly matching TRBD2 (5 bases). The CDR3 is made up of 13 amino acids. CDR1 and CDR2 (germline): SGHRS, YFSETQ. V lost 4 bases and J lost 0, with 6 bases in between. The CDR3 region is CASSRTSTDTQYF. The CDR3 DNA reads TGCGCCAGCAGCCGGACTAGCACAGATACGCAGTATTTT.

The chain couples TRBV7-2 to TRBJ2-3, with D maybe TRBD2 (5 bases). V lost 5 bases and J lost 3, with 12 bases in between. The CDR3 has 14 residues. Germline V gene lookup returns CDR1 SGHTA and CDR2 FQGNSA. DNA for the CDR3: TGTGCCAGCAGCGCCAAGCGGAGGACAGATACGCAGTATTTT. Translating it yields CASSAKRRTDTQYF.

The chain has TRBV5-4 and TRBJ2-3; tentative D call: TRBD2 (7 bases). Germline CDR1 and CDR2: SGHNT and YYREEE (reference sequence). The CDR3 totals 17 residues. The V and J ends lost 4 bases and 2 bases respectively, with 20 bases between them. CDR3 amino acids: CASSPTSGGRVTDTQYF. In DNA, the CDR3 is TGTGCCAGCAGCCCCACCTCCGGGGGGCGGGTCACAGATACGCAGTATTTT.

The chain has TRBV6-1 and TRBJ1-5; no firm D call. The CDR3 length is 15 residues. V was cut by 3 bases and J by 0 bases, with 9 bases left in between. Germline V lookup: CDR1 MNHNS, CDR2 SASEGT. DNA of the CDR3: TGTGCCAGCAGTGAGTTGACACCTAGCAATCAGCCCCAGCATTTT. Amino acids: CASSELTPSNQPQHF.

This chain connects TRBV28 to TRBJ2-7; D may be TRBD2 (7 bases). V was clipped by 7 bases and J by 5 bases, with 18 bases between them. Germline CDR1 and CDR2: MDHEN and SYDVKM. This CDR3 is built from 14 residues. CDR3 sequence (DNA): TGTGCCAGCACCCTAGGGGGAGGGGCCAACGAGCAGTACTTC. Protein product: CASTLGGGANEQYF.